The 10 T cell receptor beta chains below all came from one sample that was sequenced in a study of vaccination and CD4 T cells after COVID-19. The treatment is: roughly 11-day PBMC culture with coronavirus spike peptide pools or control peptides (ViraFEST assay). Their cognate antigens are unknown. Cultured CD4+ T cell DNA was sequenced using the Oncomine TCR Beta short-read assay. TCRdb fed the PCR reads into MiXCR, producing one record per CDR3 protein. The sample lists about 6,800 distinct CDR3 sequences, about 76% occurring once. The specimen sequenced was CD4+ T cells from blood, cultured in vitro. Source of these receptors: a human donor who had recovered from COVID-19.

The chain uses TRBV20-1 and TRBJ2-7; TRBD1 agrees at 7 bases. Germline lookup yields CDR1 DFQATT and CDR2 SNEGSKA (reference sequence). CDR3 length: 14 amino acids. Trimming at V came to 2 bases and at J to 4 bases, leaving 8 bases not matched to a gene. This CDR3 reads CSARRGLRPYEQYF. The CDR3 DNA is TGCAGTGCTAGAAGGGGGCTGCGGCCTTACGAGCAGTACTTC.

The chain uses TRBV20-1 and TRBJ2-7; 7 bases match TRBD2. The germline gives CDR1 DFQATT, CDR2 SNEGSKA (reference sequence). This CDR3 spans 15 amino acids. J gave up 2 bases and V 1 base, and 8 bases lay outside the gene matches. CDR3 amino acids: CSARVPGGGAYEQYF. As DNA, the CDR3 is TGCAGTGCTAGAGTCCCTGGTGGGGGGGCCTACGAGCAGTACTTC.

This chain uses TRBV20-1 with TRBJ1-4; 9 bases line up with TRBD1. V lost 6 bases to trimming and J lost 8 bases; unmatched junction nucleotides: 7. This CDR3 has 13 residues. Germline V gene lookup returns CDR1 DFQATT and CDR2 SNEGSKA (reference sequence). The CDR3 DNA follows: TGCAGTGCGATACAGGGGGCTTACGAAAAACTGTTTTTT. It is translated as CSAIQGAYEKLFF.

Only one count was recorded for this clonotype. The chain links TRBV7-9 to TRBJ2-1; D is perhaps TRBD1 (7 bases). Germline V gene data show CDR1 as SEHNR and CDR2 as FQNEAQ (reference sequence). Between the trimmed V and J ends, which lost 7 bases and 5 bases, there was a span of 21 bases. The CDR3 length is 16 residues. The CDR3: CASTPRGRGRNNEQFF. CDR3 nucleotide sequence: TGTGCCAGCACCCCTCGGGGCAGGGGGAGGAACAATGAGCAGTTCTTC.

The V gene is TRBV7-9, the J gene TRBJ2-7, with a possible D match to TRBD1 (5 bases). V was trimmed by 5 bases and J by 0 bases, leaving 14 bases between them. Germline CDR1 reads SEHNR; CDR2 reads FQNEAQ (reference sequence). CDR3 length equals 15 residues. In DNA form, the CDR3 reads TGTGCCAGCAGCCCAACAGGTTTGACCTCCTACGAGCAGTACTTC. The encoded protein is CASSPTGLTSYEQYF.

Points on this clonotype: Just one base apart from a much larger clone, this may be a read error. The chain joins TRBV20-1 to TRBJ1-5; D gene unclear. Germline CDR1 reads DFQATT; CDR2 reads SNEGSKA (reference sequence). V lost 7 bases and J lost 5, with 12 bases in between. The CDR3 contains 12 residues. Here the CDR3 DNA reads TGCAGTGTTTATGGCAGAGATCAGCCCCAGCATTTT. Protein sequence: CSVYGRDQPQHF.

The rearrangement joins TRBV28 to TRBJ2-1, with unresolved D. The CDR3 is 13 residues long. Germline CDR1 and CDR2: MDHEN and SYDVKM. V shed 1 base and J shed 8 bases, with 9 bases lying between them. CDR3 region: CASSLLRKDEQFF. The DNA for the CDR3 is TGTGCCAGCAGTTTATTACGGAAGGATGAGCAGTTCTTC.

The J gene is TRBJ2-7, the V gene TRBV20-1; possibly TRBD2 for D (5 bases). The length of the CDR3 is 13 residues. The V end was cut by 6 bases, the J end by 2 bases, with 14 bases between. Germline loops: CDR1 DFQATT, CDR2 SNEGSKA (reference sequence). CDR3 nucleotide sequence: TGCAGTGCCCCAAGAGGAGGTGCCTACGAGCAGTACTTC. Translated, it gives CSAPRGGAYEQYF.

This chain connects TRBV20-1 to TRBJ2-5; possibly TRBD1 or TRBD2 for D (5 bases each). CDR3 length: 12 residues. Germline V gives CDR1 DFQATT, CDR2 SNEGSKA (reference sequence). The ends were cut back, 3 bases at V and 9 bases at J, with 14 bases in the middle. The CDR3: CSASEGHGAQYF. The CDR3 bases are TGCAGTGCTAGCGAGGGGCACGGGGCCCAGTACTTC.

This sequence joins TRBV19 and TRBJ1-1; tentative D call: TRBD1 (6 bases). Trimming shortened V by 7 bases and J by 5 bases, and 20 bases separated the two germline ends. This CDR3 has 15 amino acids. Germline CDR1 and CDR2: LNHDA and SQIVND (reference sequence). CDR3 in amino acids: CASIPKGQGRTEAFF. DNA of the CDR3: TGTGCCAGTATCCCAAAGGGCCAGGGGCGGACTGAAGCTTTCTTT.